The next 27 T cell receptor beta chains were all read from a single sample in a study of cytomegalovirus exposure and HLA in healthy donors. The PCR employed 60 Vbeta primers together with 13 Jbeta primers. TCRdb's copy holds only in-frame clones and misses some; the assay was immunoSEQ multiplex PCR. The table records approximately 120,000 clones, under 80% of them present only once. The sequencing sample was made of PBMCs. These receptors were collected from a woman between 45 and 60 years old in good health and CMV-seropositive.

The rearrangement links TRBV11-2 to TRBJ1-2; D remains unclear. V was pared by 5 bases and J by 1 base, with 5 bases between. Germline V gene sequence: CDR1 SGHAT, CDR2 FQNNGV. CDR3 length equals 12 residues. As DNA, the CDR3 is TGTGCCAGCAGCCAACATAACTATGGCTACACCTTC. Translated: CASSQHNYGYTF.

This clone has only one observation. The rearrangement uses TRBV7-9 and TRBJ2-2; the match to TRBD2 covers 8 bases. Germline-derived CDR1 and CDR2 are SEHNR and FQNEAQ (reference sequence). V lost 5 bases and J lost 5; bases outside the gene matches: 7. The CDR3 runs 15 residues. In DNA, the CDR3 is TGTGCCAGCAGCGTCGGGACTAGTGTTACCGGGGAGCTGTTTTTT. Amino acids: CASSVGTSVTGELFF.

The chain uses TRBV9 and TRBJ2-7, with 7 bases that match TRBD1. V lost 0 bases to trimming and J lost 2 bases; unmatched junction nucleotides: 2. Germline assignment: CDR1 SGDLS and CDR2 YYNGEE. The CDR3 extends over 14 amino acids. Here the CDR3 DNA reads TGTGCCAGCAGCGTAGGACAGGGAACCTACGAGCAGTACTTC. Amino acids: CASSVGQGTYEQYF.

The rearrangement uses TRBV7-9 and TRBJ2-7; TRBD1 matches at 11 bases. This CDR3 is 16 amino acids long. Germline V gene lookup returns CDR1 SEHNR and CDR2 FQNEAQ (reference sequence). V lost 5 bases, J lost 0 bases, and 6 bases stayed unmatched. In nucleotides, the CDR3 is TGTGCCAGCAGCCCGGGACAGGGGGGTCTCTCCTACGAGCAGTACTTC. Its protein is CASSPGQGGLSYEQYF.

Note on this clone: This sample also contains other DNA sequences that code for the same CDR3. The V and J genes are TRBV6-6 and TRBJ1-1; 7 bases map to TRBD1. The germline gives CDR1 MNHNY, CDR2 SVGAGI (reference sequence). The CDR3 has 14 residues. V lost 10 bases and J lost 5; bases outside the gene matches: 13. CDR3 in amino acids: CATEVEGARTEAFF. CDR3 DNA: TGTGCCACCGAGGTGGAGGGGGCGCGAACTGAAGCTTTCTTT.

For the CDR3, the DNA is TGTGCCAGCAGCTTGGGGGCGGGAGGGGGGTACAATGAGCAGTTCTTC. Its translation is CASSLGAGGGYNEQFF. V usage is TRBV7-8 and J usage is TRBJ2-1; TRBD2 agrees at 9 bases. The CDR3 spans 16 residues. Germline V gives CDR1 SGHVS, CDR2 FQNEAQ. V dropped 3 bases and J dropped 4; count of bases not matched to a gene: 7.

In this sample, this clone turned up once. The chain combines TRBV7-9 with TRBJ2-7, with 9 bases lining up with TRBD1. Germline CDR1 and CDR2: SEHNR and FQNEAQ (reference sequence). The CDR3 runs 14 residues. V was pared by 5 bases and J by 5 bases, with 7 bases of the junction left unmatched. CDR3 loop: CASSLGQGFDEQYF. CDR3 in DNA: TGTGCCAGCAGCCTGGGACAGGGTTTCGACGAGCAGTACTTC.

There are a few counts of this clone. As DNA, the CDR3 is TGTGCCAGCAGCTGGACAGGGCACAATCAGTACTTC. It yields the protein CASSWTGHNQYF. This rearrangement joins TRBV7-2 to TRBJ2-4; 8 nucleotides align to TRBD1. The CDR3 is made up of 12 amino acids. V lost 4 bases and J lost 12; bases outside the gene matches: 5. Germline values: CDR1 SGHTA, CDR2 FQGNSA.

CDR3 region: CASSTSGGLAGELFF. CDR3 DNA sequence: TGTGCCAGTAGTACTTCGGGAGGGCTAGCCGGGGAGCTGTTTTTT. The V call is TRBV19, the J call TRBJ2-2; 8 positions match TRBD2. Trimming cost V 4 bases and J 6 bases; bases outside gene matches: 7. The germline V gene has CDR1 LNHDA and CDR2 SQIVND (reference sequence). The CDR3 contains 15 residues.

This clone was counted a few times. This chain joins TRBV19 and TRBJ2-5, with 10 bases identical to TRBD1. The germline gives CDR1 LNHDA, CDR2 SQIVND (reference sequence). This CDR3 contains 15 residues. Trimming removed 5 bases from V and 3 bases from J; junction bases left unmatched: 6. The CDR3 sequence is CASSVPGQGKETQYF. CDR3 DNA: TGTGCCAGTAGTGTCCCGGGACAGGGGAAAGAGACCCAGTACTTC.

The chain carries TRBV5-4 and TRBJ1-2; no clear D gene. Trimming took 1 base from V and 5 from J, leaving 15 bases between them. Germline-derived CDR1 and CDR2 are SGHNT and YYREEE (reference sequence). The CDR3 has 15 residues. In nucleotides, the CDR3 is TGTGCCAGCAGCTTGAGGAGTGAGACGACGTATGGCTACACCTTC. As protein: CASSLRSETTYGYTF.

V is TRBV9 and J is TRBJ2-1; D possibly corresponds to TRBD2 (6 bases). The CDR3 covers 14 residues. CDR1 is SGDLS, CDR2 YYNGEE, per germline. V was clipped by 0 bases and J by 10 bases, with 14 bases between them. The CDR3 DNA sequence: TGTGCCAGCAGCGTAGATGGAGGGGCTAGCGAGCAGTTCTTC. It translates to CASSVDGGASEQFF.

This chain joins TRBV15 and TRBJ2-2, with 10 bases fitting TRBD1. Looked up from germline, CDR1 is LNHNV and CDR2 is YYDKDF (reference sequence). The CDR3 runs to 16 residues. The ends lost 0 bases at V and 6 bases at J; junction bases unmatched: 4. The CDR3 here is CATSREGQGLSGELFF. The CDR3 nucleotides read TGTGCCACCAGCAGAGAGGGACAGGGGTTGTCCGGGGAGCTGTTTTTT.

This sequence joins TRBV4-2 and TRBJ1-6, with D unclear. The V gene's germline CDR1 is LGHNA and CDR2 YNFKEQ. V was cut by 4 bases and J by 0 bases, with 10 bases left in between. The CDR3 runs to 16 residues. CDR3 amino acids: CASSPEGGSYNSPLHF. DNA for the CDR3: TGTGCCAGCAGCCCGGAGGGTGGCTCCTATAATTCACCCCTCCACTTT.

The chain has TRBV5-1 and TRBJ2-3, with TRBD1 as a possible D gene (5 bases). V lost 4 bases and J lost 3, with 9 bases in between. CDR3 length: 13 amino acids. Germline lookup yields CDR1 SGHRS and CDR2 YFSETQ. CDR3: CASSRQGTDTQYF. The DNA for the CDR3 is TGCGCCAGCAGCCGCCAGGGAACAGATACGCAGTATTTT.

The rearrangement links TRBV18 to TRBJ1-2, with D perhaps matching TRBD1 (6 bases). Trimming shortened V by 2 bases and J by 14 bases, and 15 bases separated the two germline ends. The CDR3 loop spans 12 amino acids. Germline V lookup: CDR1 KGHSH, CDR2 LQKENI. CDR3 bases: TGTGCCAGCTCACCAGTCAGGACAGCTGGGACCTTC. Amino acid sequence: CASSPVRTAGTF.

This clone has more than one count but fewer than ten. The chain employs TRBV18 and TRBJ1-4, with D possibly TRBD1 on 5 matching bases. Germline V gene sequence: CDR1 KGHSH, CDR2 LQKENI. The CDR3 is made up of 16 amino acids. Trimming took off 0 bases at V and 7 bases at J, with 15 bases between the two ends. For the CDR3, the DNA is TGTGCCAGCTCACCACCGATCGGGGCGCGGGGTGAAAAACTGTTTTTT. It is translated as CASSPPIGARGEKLFF. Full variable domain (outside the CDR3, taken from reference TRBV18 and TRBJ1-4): NAGVMQNPRHLVRRRGQEARLRCSPMKGHSHVYWYRQLPEEGLKFMVYLQKENIIDESGMPKERFSAEFPKEGPSILRIQQVVRGDSAAYFCASSPPIGARGEKLFFGSGTQLSVL.

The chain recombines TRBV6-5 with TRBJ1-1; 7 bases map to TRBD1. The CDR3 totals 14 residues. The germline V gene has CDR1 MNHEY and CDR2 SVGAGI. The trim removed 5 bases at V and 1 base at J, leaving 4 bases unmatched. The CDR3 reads CASSRRTGNTEAFF. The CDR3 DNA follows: TGTGCCAGCAGTCGCCGGACAGGGAACACTGAAGCTTTCTTT.

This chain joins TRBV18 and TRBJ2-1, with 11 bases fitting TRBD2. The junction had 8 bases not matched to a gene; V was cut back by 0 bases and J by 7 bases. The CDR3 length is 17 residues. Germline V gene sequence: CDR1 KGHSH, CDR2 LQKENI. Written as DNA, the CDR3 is TGTGCCAGCTCACCACCTAGCGGGGGGGCCGGGCGGAATGAGCAGTTCTTC. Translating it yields CASSPPSGGAGRNEQFF.

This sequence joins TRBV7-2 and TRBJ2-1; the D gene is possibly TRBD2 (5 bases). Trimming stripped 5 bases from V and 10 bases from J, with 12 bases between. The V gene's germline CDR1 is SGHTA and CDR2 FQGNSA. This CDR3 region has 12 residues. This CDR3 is CASSKGLGEQFF. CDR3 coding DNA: TGTGCCAGCAGCAAAGGACTGGGGGAGCAGTTCTTC.

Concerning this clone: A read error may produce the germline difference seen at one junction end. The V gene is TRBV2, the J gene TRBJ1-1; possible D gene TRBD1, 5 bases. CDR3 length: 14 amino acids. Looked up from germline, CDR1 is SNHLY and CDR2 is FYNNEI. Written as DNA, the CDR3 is TGTGCCGGCAGTGGGGAGGGGTGGAACACTGAAGCTTTCTTT. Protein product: CAGSGEGWNTEAFF.

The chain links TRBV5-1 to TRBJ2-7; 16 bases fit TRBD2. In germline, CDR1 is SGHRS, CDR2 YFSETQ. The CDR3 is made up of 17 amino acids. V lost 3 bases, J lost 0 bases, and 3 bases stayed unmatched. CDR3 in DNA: TGCGCCAGCAGCTCGGGACTAGCGGGGGGGTTCTCCTACGAGCAGTACTTC. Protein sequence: CASSSGLAGGFSYEQYF.

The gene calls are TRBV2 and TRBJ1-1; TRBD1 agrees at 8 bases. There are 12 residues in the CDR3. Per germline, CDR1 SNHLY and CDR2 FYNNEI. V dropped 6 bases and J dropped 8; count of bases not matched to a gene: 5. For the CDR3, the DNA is TGTGCCAGCAGAGGGGGGGACAGGGAAGCTTTCTTT. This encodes CASRGGDREAFF.

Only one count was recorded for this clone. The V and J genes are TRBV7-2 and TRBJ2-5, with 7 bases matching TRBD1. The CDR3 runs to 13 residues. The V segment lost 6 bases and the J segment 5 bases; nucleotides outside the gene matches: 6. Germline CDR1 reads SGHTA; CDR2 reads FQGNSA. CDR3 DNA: TGTGCCAGCAGGCGCACAGGGGACGAGACCCAGTACTTC. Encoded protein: CASRRTGDETQYF. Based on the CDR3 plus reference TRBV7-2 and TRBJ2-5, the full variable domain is GAGVSQSPSNKVTEKGKDVELRCDPISGHTALYWYRQSLGQGLEFLIYFQGNSAPDKSGLPSDRFSAERTGGSVSTLTIQRTQQEDSAVYLCASRRTGDETQYFGPGTRLLVL.

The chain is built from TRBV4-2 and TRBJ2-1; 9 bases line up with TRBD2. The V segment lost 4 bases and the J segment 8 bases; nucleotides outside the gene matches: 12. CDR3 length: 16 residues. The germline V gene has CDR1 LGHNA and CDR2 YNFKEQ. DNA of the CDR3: TGTGCCAGCAGCCCCCGATATCGCGGGAGGGCGGATGAGCAGTTCTTC. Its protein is CASSPRYRGRADEQFF.

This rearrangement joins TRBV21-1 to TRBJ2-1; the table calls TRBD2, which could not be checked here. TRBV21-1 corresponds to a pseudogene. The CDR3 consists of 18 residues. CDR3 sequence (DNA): TGTGCCAGCAGCAAAGTAGGGGCGGGGTTCCTCTCCTACAATGAGCAGTTCTTC. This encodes CASSKVGAGFLSYNEQFF.

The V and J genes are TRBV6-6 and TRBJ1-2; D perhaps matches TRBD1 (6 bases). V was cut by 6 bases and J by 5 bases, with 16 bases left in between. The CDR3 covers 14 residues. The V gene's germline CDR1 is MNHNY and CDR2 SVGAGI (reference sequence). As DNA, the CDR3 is TGTGCCAGCAGGTCCCTCGGGACAATTTATGGCTACACCTTC. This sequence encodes CASRSLGTIYGYTF.